Sequencing of this T cell receptor (beta chain) was carried out in a study of blood T cells in healthy people across ages. Regarding the study as a whole: More naive CD4+ cells and higher diversity were found in long-lived than in aged donors.

Concerning this clonotype itself: Its antigen remains unknown.

PCR was performed a second time for about 7 to 12 cycles using a sample-barcoded 5' primer and a J-beta primer mix. MiXCR, applied by TCRdb to the 5' RACE reads, yields one record per CDR3 protein. Found here are around 800,000 distinct CDR3 sequences, more than 40% of them singletons; the top ten hold around 21%. V shed 8 bases and J shed 3 bases, with 13 bases lying between them. CDR1 is ENHRY and CDR2 is SYGVKD in the germline V gene. This CDR3 is 13 amino acids long. The sequencing input was blood. The receptor was derived from a man in his 60s in good health. The rearrangement joins TRBV10-3 to TRBJ1-2, with D maybe TRBD1 (5 bases). The CDR3: CAIAGGVDYGYTF. The CDR3 DNA follows: TGTGCCATCGCCGGGGGGGTCGACTATGGCTACACCTTC.